These 15 T cell receptor beta chains originate from one sample sequenced in a study of T cell responses to AZD1222 COVID-19 vaccine. This table comes from immunoSEQ multiplex PCR, and its TCRdb copy is limited to in-frame clones, with some not included. The sample shows some 140,000 clones, 80% to 90% of them seen only once. The sequencing here drew on peripheral blood, taken 28 days after the second AZD1222 dose. The receptor set was obtained from an adult who received the AZD1222 COVID-19 vaccine.

This sequence joins TRBV5-5 and TRBJ2-2, with a possible D match to TRBD2 (5 bases). Trimming took off 2 bases at V and 1 base at J, with 12 bases between the two ends. The germline V gene encodes CDR1 SGHKS and CDR2 YYEKEE (reference sequence). CDR3 size: 16 residues. The CDR3 reads CASSLMRVVNTGELFF. For the CDR3, the DNA is TGTGCCAGCAGCTTAATGCGGGTGGTGAACACCGGGGAGCTGTTTTTT.

The count of this clone is one. The CDR3 nucleotides are TGTGCCAGCAGTTCCCCGGTTGGAGCGGGCGGGGCAGATACGCAGTATTTT. It specifies CASSSPVGAGGADTQYF. The chain is built from TRBV2 and TRBJ2-3, with D possibly matching TRBD2 (6 bases). The CDR3 consists of 17 residues. Germline V gives CDR1 SNHLY, CDR2 FYNNEI. With 5 bases removed from V and 4 bases from J, the gap between germline ends came to 22 bases.

The rearrangement uses TRBV5-1 and TRBJ1-2; TRBD1 might be the D (5 bases). Germline CDR1 is SGHRS and CDR2 is YFSETQ. Trimming shortened V by 3 bases and J by 2 bases, and 14 bases separated the two germline ends. The CDR3 has 15 amino acids. The CDR3 bases are TGCGCCAGCAGCTCGTACCGGGGCCTAAACTATGGCTACACCTTC. It is translated as CASSSYRGLNYGYTF.

The chain joins TRBV10-3 to TRBJ1-2, with 9 bases matching TRBD1. Germline V lookup: CDR1 ENHRY, CDR2 SYGVKD. There are 15 residues in the CDR3. The ends lost 7 bases at V and 0 bases at J; junction bases unmatched: 6. For the CDR3, the DNA is TGTGCCATCAAGGGACAGGGAAAAACTAACTATGGCTACACCTTC. Protein: CAIKGQGKTNYGYTF.

A single count supports this clone. This chain uses TRBV7-2 with TRBJ1-3; the D gene is possibly TRBD1 (5 bases). The CDR3 length is 15 residues. Germline assignment: CDR1 SGHTA and CDR2 FQGNSA. Deletions cut 5 bases from V and 2 bases from J, with 13 bases between. CDR3: CASSRDPQAGNTIYF. The CDR3 DNA follows: TGTGCCAGCAGCCGGGACCCCCAGGCTGGAAACACCATATATTTT.

The chain combines TRBV4-3 with TRBJ2-3, with 10 bases that match TRBD2. The CDR3 spans 17 residues. Per germline, CDR1 LGHNA and CDR2 YSLEER. V gave up 1 base and J gave up 6 bases; unmatched junction bases: 10. Here the CDR3 reads CASSQGISGGPRDTQYF. CDR3 in DNA: TGCGCCAGCAGCCAAGGGATTAGCGGGGGGCCAAGGGATACGCAGTATTTT.

The sample holds a few counts of this clone. The chain links TRBV19 to TRBJ2-5, with 7 nucleotides matching TRBD1. CDR1 and CDR2 from the germline V gene are LNHDA and SQIVND (reference sequence). V gave up 7 bases and J gave up 1 base; unmatched junction bases: 6. CDR3 length equals 14 residues. The CDR3 loop reads CASNQGGSQETQYF. The CDR3, as DNA: TGTGCCAGTAACCAAGGGGGCAGCCAAGAGACCCAGTACTTC.

The genes are TRBV7-3 and TRBJ1-1, with D hard to call. This CDR3 is built from 14 residues. Deletions cut 5 bases from V and 1 base from J, with 11 bases between. The germline V gene encodes CDR1 SGHTA and CDR2 FQGTGA. DNA of the CDR3: TGTGCCAGCAGCCCTCAGCGGGGGAACACTGAAGCTTTCTTT. It encodes CASSPQRGNTEAFF. The whole variable domain, remainder taken from reference TRBV7-3 and TRBJ1-1, is GAGVSQTPSNKVTEKGKYVELRCDPISGHTALYWYRQSLGQGPEFLIYFQGTGAADDSGLPNDRFFAVRPEGSVSTLKIQRTERGDSAVYLCASSPQRGNTEAFFGQGTRLTVV.

A remark on this clone: An end of the junction differs from the germline gene, which may be a read error. The chain uses TRBV4-3 and TRBJ2-4; TRBD2 matches 9 bases. The CDR3 totals 13 residues. Germline V gene sequence: CDR1 LGHNA, CDR2 YSLEER. This CDR3 is CASSQDGSSGGIF. The DNA for the CDR3 is TGCGCCAGCAGCCAAGATGGGTCGAGCGGGGGGATCTTC.

In its sample, this clone was seen a few times. V gene TRBV11-1 combines with J gene TRBJ1-3; D is perhaps TRBD1 (5 bases). The germline CDR1 and CDR2 sequences are SGHAT and FQDESV (reference sequence). Deletions cut 4 bases from V and 4 bases from J, with 11 bases between. The CDR3 runs to 14 residues. The CDR3 region is CASSSPGEGNTIYF. The CDR3 bases are TGTGCCAGCAGCTCACCGGGGGAAGGAAACACCATATATTTT.

This chain joins TRBV6-5 and TRBJ1-2, with D maybe TRBD1 (6 bases). Looked up from germline, CDR1 is MNHEY and CDR2 is SVGAGI. V was pared by 4 bases and J by 8 bases, with 11 bases between. The CDR3 is 12 amino acids. The CDR3 reads CASSFSGDGYTF. The CDR3 nucleotides are TGTGCCAGCAGTTTTTCAGGGGACGGCTACACCTTC.

The gene calls are TRBV3-1 (or the pseudogene TRBV3-2) and TRBJ2-1; D unclear. This CDR3 has 14 residues. V was pared by 2 bases and J by 6 bases, with 11 bases between. The germline CDR1 and CDR2 sequences are LGHDT and YNNKEL (reference sequence). Here the CDR3 reads CASSQRAGGNEQFF. The CDR3 DNA is TGTGCCAGCAGCCAAAGGGCCGGCGGCAATGAGCAGTTCTTC.

The chain links TRBV19 to TRBJ1-2; D not certain. Germline assignment: CDR1 LNHDA and CDR2 SQIVND (reference sequence). Trimming removed 1 base at V and 2 bases at J, with 5 bases between. The CDR3 contains 13 residues. In nucleotides, the CDR3 is TGTGCCAGTAGTATAGGAGGAAACTATGGCTACACCTTC. This encodes CASSIGGNYGYTF.

The chain carries TRBV3-1 (or the pseudogene TRBV3-2) and TRBJ1-2; D is uncertain. V was pared by 1 base and J by 3 bases, with 9 bases between. Germline V gives CDR1 LGHDT, CDR2 YNNKEL (reference sequence). This CDR3 comprises 14 residues. The chain's CDR3 is CASSQGSGYYGYTF. CDR3 sequence (DNA): TGTGCCAGCAGCCAAGGGTCAGGCTACTATGGCTACACCTTC.

This chain joins TRBV3-1 (or the pseudogene TRBV3-2) and TRBJ1-3; D not certain. Germline V gives CDR1 LGHDT, CDR2 YNNKEL (reference sequence). The length of the CDR3 is 15 residues. V was trimmed by 1 base and J by 0 bases, leaving 7 bases between them. The CDR3 DNA sequence: TGTGCCAGCAGCCAAGCGGGGAACTCTGGAAACACCATATATTTT. This codes for CASSQAGNSGNTIYF.